The clone carrying this TCR beta chain was seen only a few times. One entry per CDR3 protein, called by TCRdb with MiXCR from the multiplex PCR reads. Found here are tens of thousands of distinct CDR3 sequences, 41% of them singletons; the top ten hold roughly a quarter. This specimen comes from a study of breast tumors, draining lymph nodes, adjacent tissues. Sequenced material: breast tumor tissue. The source of this sequence is a female donor with breast cancer. Some clones in this sample may be carry-over from other donors' samples.

DNA of the CDR3: TGTGCCAGCAGTCTACAGCCTACCTTACGGGACGGCAATGAGCAGTTCTTC. It translates to CASSLQPTLRDGNEQFF. This sequence joins TRBV2 and TRBJ2-1; D is possibly TRBD1 or TRBD2 (5 bases each). Trimming took 5 bases from V and 6 from J, leaving 23 bases between them. The germline V gene encodes CDR1 SNHLY and CDR2 FYNNEI. The CDR3 contains 17 residues.